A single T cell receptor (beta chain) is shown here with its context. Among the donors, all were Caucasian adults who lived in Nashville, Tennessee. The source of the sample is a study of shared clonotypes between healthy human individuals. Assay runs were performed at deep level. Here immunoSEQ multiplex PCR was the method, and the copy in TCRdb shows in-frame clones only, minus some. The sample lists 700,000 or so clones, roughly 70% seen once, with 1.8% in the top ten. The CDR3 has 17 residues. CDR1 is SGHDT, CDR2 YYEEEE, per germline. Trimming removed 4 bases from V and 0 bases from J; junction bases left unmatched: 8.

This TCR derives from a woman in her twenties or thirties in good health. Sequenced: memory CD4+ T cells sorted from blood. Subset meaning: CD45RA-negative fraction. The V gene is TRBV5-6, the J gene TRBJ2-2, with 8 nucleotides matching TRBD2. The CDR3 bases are TGTGCCAGCAGCCCGGCGGGAGGCAGGGCGAACACCGGGGAGCTGTTTTTT. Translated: CASSPAGGRANTGELFF.